The T cell receptor beta chain described here comes from a study of T cell responses to AZD1222 COVID-19 vaccine. Overall study findings and caveats: Reports indicate that nearly half of spike-specific TCRs are directed at unmutated variant regions. Spike-specific TCR breadth and depth went up after people got two AZD1222 doses. The study identified only a handful of AZD1222 recipients as seropositive at baseline.

As concerns this clone: Its antigen is not identified. The same CDR3 arises from other DNA sequences in this sample as well.

Generated by immunoSEQ multiplex PCR, the TCRdb table keeps only in-frame clones and is missing some. The table lists 200,000 to 250,000 clones, about 92% of them singletons. The V and J ends lost 0 bases and 0 bases respectively, with 7 bases between them. The CDR3 covers 15 residues. From germline, CDR1 is SGHNT and CDR2 YYREEE (reference sequence). This receptor was identified in an adult in good health. This material consisted of peripheral blood, taken on day 0 of MenACWY control vaccination. V gene TRBV5-4 combines with J gene TRBJ2-1; D gene unclear. In DNA, the CDR3 is TGTGCCAGCAGCTTGGGGGGTAGCTCCTACAATGAGCAGTTCTTC. Amino acids: CASSLGGSSYNEQFF.